Listed below are T cell receptor beta chains from one sample, sequenced in a study of OX40 agonist ivuxolimab in advanced cancers. TCRdb's table, derived via immunoSEQ multiplex PCR, lists solely in-frame clones and lacks some. The sample comprises 97,000 or so clones, almost 90% of which are singletons, and 0.15% to 0.2% rests with the top ten. The sample in question was CD4+ or CD8+ T cells sorted from blood, obtained in a trial of the OX40 agonist ivuxolimab. The receptor set was obtained from an adult with an advanced solid tumor such as melanoma, head and neck, liver or kidney cancer. Each CDR3 is given with its conserved first and last residue. D genes are given only for firm matches. Part of the rows lack a size; the others show once, few, many or a class for expanded clones.

cdr3_length d_call clone_size j_call v_call cdr3_aa cdr3_nt
18 NA once TRBJ2-7 TRBV18 CASSPLRSPPGMRYEQYF TGTGCCAGCTCACCACTTCGGTCGCCCCCGGGGATGAGGTACGAGCAGTACTTC
15 NA few TRBJ1-4 TRBV6-1 CASSAIRAIWGKLFF TGTGCCAGCAGTGCAATAAGGGCGATATGGGGAAAACTGTTTTTT
16 NA NA TRBJ2-3 TRBV5-1 CASSPRRGRSTDTQYF TGCGCCAGCAGCCCGAGACGGGGGCGAAGCACAGATACGCAGTATTTT
13 TRBD1 NA TRBJ1-2 TRBV11-2 CASSPRTGDGYTF TGTGCCAGCAGCCCCCGGACAGGAGATGGCTACACCTTC
11 NA NA TRBJ2-1 TRBV7-3 CASSINNEQFF TGTGCCAGCAGCATAAACAATGAGCAGTTCTTC
14 TRBD1 NA TRBJ2-5 TRBV30 CAWSVRDRKETQYF TGTGCCTGGAGTGTACGGGACAGGAAAGAGACCCAGTACTTC
14 NA NA TRBJ1-5 TRBV6-6 CASSGLPVNQPQHF TGTGCCAGCAGCGGACTCCCAGTCAATCAGCCCCAGCATTTT
17 NA NA TRBJ2-5 TRBV27 CASSLMNRGRGGETQYF TGTGCCAGCAGTTTAATGAATCGGGGCAGGGGTGGAGAGACCCAGTACTTC
14 TRBD1 NA TRBJ2-2 TRBV10-1 CASRGTGPTGELFF TGCGCCAGCAGAGGGACAGGGCCAACCGGGGAGCTGTTTTTT
12 NA NA TRBJ2-5 TRBV2 CASKTIGFTQYF TGTGCCAGCAAAACTATAGGGTTCACCCAGTACTTC
13 TRBD1 NA TRBJ2-3 TRBV11-1 CASSVDRGDTQYF TGTGCCAGCAGCGTAGACAGGGGAGATACGCAGTATTTT
15 NA NA TRBJ1-4 TRBV18 CASSLSEGRGEKLFF TGTGCCAGCTCACTATCGGAAGGGCGAGGGGAAAAACTGTTTTTT
14 NA NA TRBJ2-1 TRBV11-3 CASGKRGTHNEQFF TGTGCCAGCGGGAAGAGGGGGACACACAATGAGCAGTTCTTC
14 NA NA TRBJ1-1 TRBV10-3 CAISRGPTNTEAFF TGTGCCATCAGCCGGGGACCCACGAACACTGAAGCTTTCTTT
16 NA NA TRBJ1-3 TRBV9 CASSAGDQNFGNTIYF TGTGCCAGCAGCGCTGGGGACCAAAACTTTGGAAACACCATATATTTT
16 TRBD2 NA TRBJ2-3 TRBV4-2 CASTPDIASLRGAQYF TGTGCCAGCACCCCAGATATAGCGTCCTTGCGGGGGGCGCAGTATTTT
14 TRBD1 NA TRBJ2-4 TRBV6-6 CASSPILGTDIQYF TGTGCCAGCAGTCCGATCTTAGGGACAGACATTCAGTACTTC
13 NA NA TRBJ2-3 TRBV11-2 CASSRDRADTQYF TGTGCCAGCAGCAGAGATCGGGCAGATACGCAGTATTTT
16 NA NA TRBJ1-2 TRBV5-6 CASSFLSVGTGYGYTF TGTGCCAGCAGCTTTTTAAGTGTCGGGACGGGCTATGGCTACACCTTC
17 TRBD2 NA TRBJ2-5 TRBV5-1 CASSLVAGLAGQETQYF TGCGCCAGCAGCTTGGTAGCGGGACTAGCGGGCCAAGAGACCCAGTACTTC
15 NA NA TRBJ2-2 TRBV2 CASSEGLGGTGELFF TGTGCCAGCAGTGAAGGGCTAGGGGGCACCGGGGAGCTGTTTTTT
17 TRBD1 NA TRBJ1-5 TRBV19 CASSIRQGMGSNQPQHF TGTGCCAGTAGTATAAGACAGGGCATGGGAAGCAATCAGCCCCAGCATTTT